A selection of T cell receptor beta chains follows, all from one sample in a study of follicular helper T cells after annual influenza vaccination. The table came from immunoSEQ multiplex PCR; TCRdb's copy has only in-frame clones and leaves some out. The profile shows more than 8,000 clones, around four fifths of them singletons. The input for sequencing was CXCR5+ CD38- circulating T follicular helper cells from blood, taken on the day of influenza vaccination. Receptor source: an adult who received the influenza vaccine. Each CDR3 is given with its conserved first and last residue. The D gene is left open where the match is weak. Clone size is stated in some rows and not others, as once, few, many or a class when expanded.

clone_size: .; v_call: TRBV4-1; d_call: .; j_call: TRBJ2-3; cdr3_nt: TGCGCCAGCAGCCAAGTTTCCCATCGGGGCACAGATACGCAGTATTTT; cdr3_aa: CASSQVSHRGTDTQYF
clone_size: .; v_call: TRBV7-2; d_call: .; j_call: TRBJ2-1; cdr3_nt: TGTGCCAGCGGTAAGGGAAACGCTGCCTACAATGAGCAGTTCTTC; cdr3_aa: CASGKGNAAYNEQFF
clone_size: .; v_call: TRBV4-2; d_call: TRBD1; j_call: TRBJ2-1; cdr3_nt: TGTGCCAGCAGCCAGGACAGGGGCACCTACAATGAGCAGTTCTTC; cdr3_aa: CASSQDRGTYNEQFF
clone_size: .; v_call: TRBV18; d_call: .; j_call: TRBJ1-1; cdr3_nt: TGTGCCAGCTCCCCGACGGAAGGGGGATCTGAAGCTTTCTTT; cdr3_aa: CASSPTEGGSEAFF
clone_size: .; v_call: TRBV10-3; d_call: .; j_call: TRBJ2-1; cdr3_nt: TGTGCCATCAGTGCGCCTCCCGGGACCTCGGATGAGCAGTTCTTC; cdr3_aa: CAISAPPGTSDEQFF
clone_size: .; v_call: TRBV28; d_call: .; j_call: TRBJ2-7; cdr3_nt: TGTGCCAGCAGGGGGGCCTCTCACTCCTACGAGCAGTACTTC; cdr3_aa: CASRGASHSYEQYF
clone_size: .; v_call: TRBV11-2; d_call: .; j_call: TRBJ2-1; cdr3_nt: TGTGCCAGCAGCTCCGAGGAGCTCCCGCAGTTCTTC; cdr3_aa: CASSSEELPQFF
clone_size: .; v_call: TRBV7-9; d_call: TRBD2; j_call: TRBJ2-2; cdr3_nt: TGTGCCAGCGGCGATGTGGGGGAGGGGACCGGGGAGCTGTTTTTT; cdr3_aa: CASGDVGEGTGELFF
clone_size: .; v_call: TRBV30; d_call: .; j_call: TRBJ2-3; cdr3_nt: TGTGCCTGGAGTGTACTAGGGGTCGCAGATACGCAGTATTTT; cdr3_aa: CAWSVLGVADTQYF
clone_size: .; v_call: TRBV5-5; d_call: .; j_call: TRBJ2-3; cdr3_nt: TGTGCCAGCGGGCGGTCCACAGATACGCAGTATTTT; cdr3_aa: CASGRSTDTQYF
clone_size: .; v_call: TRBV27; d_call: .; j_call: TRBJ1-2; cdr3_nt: TGTGCCAGCAGTCCAAGACAGACCTATGCCTCAGCTAACTATGGCTACACCTTC; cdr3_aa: CASSPRQTYASANYGYTF
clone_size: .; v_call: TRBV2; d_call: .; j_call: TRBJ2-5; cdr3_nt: TGTGCCAGCAGCCCGGGTGAGACCCAGTACTTC; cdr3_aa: CASSPGETQYF
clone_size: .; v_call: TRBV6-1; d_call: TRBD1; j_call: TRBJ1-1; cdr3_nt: TGTGCCAGCAGTGCGTCCGGGACAGGGAAAGAAACTTTCTTT; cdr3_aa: CASSASGTGKETFF
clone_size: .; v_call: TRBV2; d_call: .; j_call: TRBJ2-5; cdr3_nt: TGTGCCAGCAGTAGGACCCAAGAGACCCAGTACTTC; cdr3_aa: CASSRTQETQYF
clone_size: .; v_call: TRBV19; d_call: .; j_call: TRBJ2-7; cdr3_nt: TGTGCCAGTAGTAGGACAGTTAGCTCCTACGAGCAGTACTTC; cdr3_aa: CASSRTVSSYEQYF
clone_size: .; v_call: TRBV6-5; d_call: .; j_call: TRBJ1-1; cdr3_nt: TGTGCCAGCAAATCCTTTACACCGAACACTGAAGCTTTCTTT; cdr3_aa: CASKSFTPNTEAFF
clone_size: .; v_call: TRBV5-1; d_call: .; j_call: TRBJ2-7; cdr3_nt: TGCGCCAGCAGCCGCGGGGACGGAACAACCTACGAGCAGTACTTC; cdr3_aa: CASSRGDGTTYEQYF
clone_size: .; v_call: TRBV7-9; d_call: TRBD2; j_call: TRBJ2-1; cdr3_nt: TGTGCCAGCAGCTTAATGAGCGGGAGCGCCTTCAATGAGCAGTTCTTC; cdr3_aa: CASSLMSGSAFNEQFF
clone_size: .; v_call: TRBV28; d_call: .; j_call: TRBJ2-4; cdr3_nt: TGTGCCAGCAGCGGACAGCCTAACATTCAGTACTTC; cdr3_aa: CASSGQPNIQYF
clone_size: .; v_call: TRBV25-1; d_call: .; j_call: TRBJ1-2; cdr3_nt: TGTGCCAGCAGCGAAGCTAGGGGGGCCTATGGCTACACCTTC; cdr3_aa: CASSEARGAYGYTF
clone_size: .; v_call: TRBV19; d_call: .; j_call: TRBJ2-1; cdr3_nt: TGTGCCAGTACCCGAGAGGGGTACAATGAGCAGTTCTTC; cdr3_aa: CASTREGYNEQFF
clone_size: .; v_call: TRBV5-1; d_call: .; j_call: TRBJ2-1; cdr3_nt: TGCGCCAGCAGCCTTGGCATGGGCCAGATAAACAATGAGCAGTTCTTC; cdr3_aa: CASSLGMGQINNEQFF
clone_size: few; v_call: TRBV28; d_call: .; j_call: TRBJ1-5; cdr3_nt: TGTGCCAGCAGTCCGCCGGGTTGGAGTCAGCCCCAGCATTTT; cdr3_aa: CASSPPGWSQPQHF
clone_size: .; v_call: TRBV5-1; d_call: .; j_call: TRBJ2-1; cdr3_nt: TGCGCCAGCAGCTTGGAGAGCGGGTACTACAATGAGCAGTTCTTC; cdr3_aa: CASSLESGYYNEQFF
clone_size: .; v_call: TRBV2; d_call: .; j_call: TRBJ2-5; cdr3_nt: TGTGCCAGCAGTGAAGCGCGGGAGACCCAGTACTTC; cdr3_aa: CASSEARETQYF
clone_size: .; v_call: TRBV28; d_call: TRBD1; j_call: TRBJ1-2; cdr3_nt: TGTGCCAGCAGTCCCGGGACAGGAAGATATGGCTACACCTTC; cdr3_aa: CASSPGTGRYGYTF
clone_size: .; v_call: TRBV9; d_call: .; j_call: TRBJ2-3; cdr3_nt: TGTGCCAGCAGCGTAGAGTTCGGGGATACTAGCACAGATACGCAGTATTTT; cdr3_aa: CASSVEFGDTSTDTQYF
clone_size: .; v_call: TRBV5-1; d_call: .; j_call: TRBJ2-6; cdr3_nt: TGCGCCAGCAGCGAGGGACATAACTCTGGGGCCAACGTCCTGACTTTC; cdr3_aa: CASSEGHNSGANVLTF
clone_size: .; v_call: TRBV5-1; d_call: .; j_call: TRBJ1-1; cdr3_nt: TGCGCCAGCAGCTATGGATCGAACACTGAAGCTTTCTTT; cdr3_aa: CASSYGSNTEAFF
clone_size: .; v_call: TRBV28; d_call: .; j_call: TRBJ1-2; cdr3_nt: TGTGCCAGCACTAGGGGGGGAGGCTACTATGGCTACACCTTC; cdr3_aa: CASTRGGGYYGYTF
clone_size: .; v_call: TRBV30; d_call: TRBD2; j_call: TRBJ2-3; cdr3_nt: TGTGCCTGGAGGATCGGGACTAGCGAGACAGATACGCAGTATTTT; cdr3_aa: CAWRIGTSETDTQYF
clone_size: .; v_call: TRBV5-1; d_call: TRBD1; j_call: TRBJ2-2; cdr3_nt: TGCGCCAGCAGCCCACAGGGGGCTCCCGGGGAGCTGTTTTTT; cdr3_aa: CASSPQGAPGELFF
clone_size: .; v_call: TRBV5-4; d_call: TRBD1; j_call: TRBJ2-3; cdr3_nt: TGTGCCAGCAGCTTGGCAGGGGGCACTAGCACAGATACGCAGTATTTT; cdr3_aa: CASSLAGGTSTDTQYF
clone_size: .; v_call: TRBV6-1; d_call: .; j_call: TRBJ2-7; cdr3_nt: TGTGCCAGCAAAGAGGGCAGCGAGCAGTACTTC; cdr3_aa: CASKEGSEQYF
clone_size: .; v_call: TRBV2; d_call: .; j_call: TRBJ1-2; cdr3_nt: TGTGCCAGCCGGGGCAGTAATTTCTATGGCTACACCTTC; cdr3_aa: CASRGSNFYGYTF
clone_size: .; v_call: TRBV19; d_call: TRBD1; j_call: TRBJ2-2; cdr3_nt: TGTGCCAGTAGTACGGGACAGGGGTTGACCGGGGAGCTGTTTTTT; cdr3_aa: CASSTGQGLTGELFF
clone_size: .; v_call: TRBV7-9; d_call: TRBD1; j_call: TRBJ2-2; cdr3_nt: TGTGCCAGCAGCTTCTCTAGGGGGCATGGGGAGCTGTTTTTT; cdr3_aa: CASSFSRGHGELFF
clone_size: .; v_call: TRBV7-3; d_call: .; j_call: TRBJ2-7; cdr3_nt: TGTGCCAGCAGCCCAACTAGCTCCTACGAGCAGTACTTC; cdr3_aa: CASSPTSSYEQYF